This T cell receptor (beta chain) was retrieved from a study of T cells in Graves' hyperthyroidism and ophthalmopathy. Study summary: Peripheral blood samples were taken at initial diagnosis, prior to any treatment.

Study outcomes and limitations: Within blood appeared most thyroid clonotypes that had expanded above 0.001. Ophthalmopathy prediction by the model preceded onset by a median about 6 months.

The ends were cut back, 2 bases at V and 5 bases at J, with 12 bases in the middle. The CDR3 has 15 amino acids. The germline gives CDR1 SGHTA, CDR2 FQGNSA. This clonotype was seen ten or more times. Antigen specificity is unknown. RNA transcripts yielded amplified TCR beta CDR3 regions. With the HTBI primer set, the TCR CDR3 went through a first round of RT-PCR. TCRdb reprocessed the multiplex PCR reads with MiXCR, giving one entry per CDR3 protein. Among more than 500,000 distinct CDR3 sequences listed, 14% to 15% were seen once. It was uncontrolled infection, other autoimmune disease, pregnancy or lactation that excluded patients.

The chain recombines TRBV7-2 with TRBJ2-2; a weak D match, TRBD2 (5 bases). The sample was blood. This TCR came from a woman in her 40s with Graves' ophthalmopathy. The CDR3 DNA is TGTGCCAGCAGCTTATTGGCTAGCAGGACCGGGGAGCTGTTTTTT. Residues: CASSLLASRTGELFF. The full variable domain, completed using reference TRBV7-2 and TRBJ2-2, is GAGVSQSPSNKVTEKGKDVELRCDPISGHTALYWYRQSLGQGLEFLIYFQGNSAPDKSGLPSDRFSAERTGGSVSTLTIQRTQQEDSAVYLCASSLLASRTGELFFGEGSRLTVL.